This T cell receptor (beta chain) was found in a study of T-cell reconstitution after alpha-beta-depleted transplantation in children. Study-wide results and limits: Once a year had passed after transplant, T-cell counts and diversity came mostly from newly produced T cells.

In regard to this clonotype: The antigen remains undetermined.

TCRbeta library preparation incorporated unique molecular identifiers. TCRdb independently ran MiXCR on the PCR reads; one entry per CDR3 protein. This table has about 300,000 distinct CDR3 sequences, just over 7.5% appearing once. Trimming removed 6 bases from V and 14 bases from J; junction bases left unmatched: 5. In germline, CDR1 is SEHNR, CDR2 FQNEAQ (reference sequence). This CDR3 is built from 12 residues. The chain joins TRBV7-9 to TRBJ2-3; 13 bases agree with TRBD2. This TCR came from a female patient aged 2-15 years who had a stem cell transplant for Fanconi anemia, so the T cells may come from the graft donor. The sequenced sample was peripheral blood, obtained 360 days after TCRalphabeta/CD19-depleted stem cell transplant. Here the CDR3 reads CASRGLAGCTYF. In DNA, the CDR3 is TGTGCCAGCAGGGGACTAGCGGGGTGCACGTATTTT.